These 11 T cell receptor beta chains came from one sample sequenced in a study of cytomegalovirus exposure and HLA in healthy donors. Sequencing was performed with immunoSEQ multiplex PCR; in TCRdb, only in-frame clones are kept and a portion is missing. The sample carries approximately 110,000 clones, approximately 90% recorded once. Sequenced sample: PBMCs. The receptor source for this set is a woman aged 18 to 35 in good health and CMV-seropositive.

Only a few counts were recorded for this clone. The rearrangement links TRBV19 to TRBJ2-2; D perhaps matches TRBD1 (5 bases). This CDR3 contains 15 residues. Germline V gene sequence: CDR1 LNHDA, CDR2 SQIVND (reference sequence). V was pared by 5 bases and J by 5 bases, with 15 bases between. CDR3 sequence (DNA): TGTGCCAGTAGTCTCCGAGACAGACGGACCGGGGAGCTGTTTTTT. Translated: CASSLRDRRTGELFF.

This clone appeared a single time. The chain combines TRBV27 with TRBJ2-2, with D tentatively TRBD2 (5 bases). CDR1 is MNHEY and CDR2 is SMNVEV in the germline V gene (reference sequence). V was pared by 0 bases and J by 6 bases, with 8 bases between. The CDR3 consists of 14 residues. Here the CDR3 reads CASSLSEAAGELFF. The CDR3 DNA reads TGTGCCAGCAGTTTATCGGAGGCCGCCGGGGAGCTGTTTTTT.

The chain recombines TRBV5-6 with TRBJ2-1, with TRBD2 identical over 10 bases. CDR1 SGHDT and CDR2 YYEEEE come from the germline V gene. The CDR3 consists of 17 residues. V lost 4 bases and J lost 0; bases outside the gene matches: 7. The CDR3 coding sequence is TGTGCCAGCAGCCCTTGGACTAGCGGCATCTCCTACAATGAGCAGTTCTTC. Its translation is CASSPWTSGISYNEQFF.

The V call is TRBV5-4, the J call TRBJ2-5; TRBD2 matches 15 bases. The germline CDR1 and CDR2 sequences are SGHNT and YYREEE (reference sequence). The J segment lost 4 bases and the V segment lost 4 bases, leaving 8 bases of the junction unmatched. The CDR3 has 17 amino acids. The CDR3 sequence: CASSRTSGGVSSETQYF. As DNA, the CDR3 is TGTGCCAGCAGCAGGACTAGCGGGGGGGTTTCTTCAGAGACCCAGTACTTC.

The J gene is TRBJ2-2, the V gene TRBV7-8; 12 nucleotides align to TRBD1. Trimming cost V 5 bases and J 7 bases; bases outside gene matches: 8. Germline assignment: CDR1 SGHVS and CDR2 FQNEAQ. The CDR3 has 16 residues. This CDR3 is CASSLRDRGLVGELFF. In nucleotides, the CDR3 is TGTGCCAGCAGCCTCCGGGACAGGGGGCTCGTCGGGGAGCTGTTTTTT.

V is TRBV11-2 and J is TRBJ2-7; 9 positions match TRBD1. CDR1 is SGHAT and CDR2 is FQNNGV in the germline V gene. Germline trimming cut 4 bases from V and 3 bases from J; bases unmatched to any gene: 10. The CDR3 spans 16 residues. The CDR3 sequence is CASSSATGTGSYEQYF. In DNA, the CDR3 is TGTGCCAGCAGCTCCGCTACCGGGACAGGGAGCTACGAGCAGTACTTC. Supplemented by reference TRBV11-2 and TRBJ2-7, the full variable domain reads EAGVAQSPRYKIIEKRQSVAFWCNPISGHATLYWYQQILGQGPKLLIQFQNNGVVDDSQLPKDRFSAERLKGVDSTLKIQPAKLEDSAVYLCASSSATGTGSYEQYFGPGTRLTVT.

The genes are TRBV5-8 and TRBJ1-4, with unresolved D. Per the germline V gene, CDR1 is SGHTS and CDR2 is YDEGEE. CDR3 length: 15 amino acids. V dropped 4 bases and J dropped 5 bases, with 15 bases sitting between them. CDR3 residues: CASSPRTGWNEKLFF. The CDR3 DNA is TGTGCCAGCAGCCCTCGGACGGGATGGAATGAAAAACTGTTTTTT.

This chain links TRBV9 with TRBJ2-5, with 10 bases identical to TRBD1. With V trimmed by 4 bases and J by 1 base, 10 bases remained unmatched. The length of the CDR3 is 17 residues. Germline CDR1 reads SGDLS; CDR2 reads YYNGEE. The CDR3 is CASSQGQGPTLQETQYF. In DNA form, the CDR3 reads TGTGCCAGCAGCCAGGGACAGGGGCCCACCCTCCAAGAGACCCAGTACTTC.

CDR3 coding DNA: TGTGCCAGCAGTTTTGGGAGAATGAACACTGAAGCTTTCTTT. Encoded protein: CASSFGRMNTEAFF. The gene calls are TRBV28 and TRBJ1-1; no clear D. This CDR3 region has 14 residues. Trimming cost V 3 bases and J 0 bases, with 8 bases left between them. Germline lookup yields CDR1 MDHEN and CDR2 SYDVKM.

The sample holds one count of this clone. The V and J genes are TRBV6-6 and TRBJ2-3; D unresolved. Germline CDR1 reads MNHNY; CDR2 reads SVGAGI (reference sequence). The CDR3 totals 13 residues. Trimming took 2 bases from V and 6 from J, leaving 9 bases between them. Here the CDR3 reads CASSYNQVDTQYF. CDR3 DNA sequence: TGTGCCAGCAGTTACAATCAGGTCGATACGCAGTATTTT.

This chain links TRBV7-9 with TRBJ1-1; D gene ambiguous. The CDR3 extends over 12 amino acids. V lost 5 bases and J 8 bases, leaving 12 bases between the germline ends. Germline-derived CDR1 and CDR2 are SEHNR and FQNEAQ (reference sequence). The chain's CDR3 is CASSAAEPEAFF. CDR3 coding DNA: TGTGCCAGCAGCGCGGCGGAGCCCGAAGCTTTCTTT.